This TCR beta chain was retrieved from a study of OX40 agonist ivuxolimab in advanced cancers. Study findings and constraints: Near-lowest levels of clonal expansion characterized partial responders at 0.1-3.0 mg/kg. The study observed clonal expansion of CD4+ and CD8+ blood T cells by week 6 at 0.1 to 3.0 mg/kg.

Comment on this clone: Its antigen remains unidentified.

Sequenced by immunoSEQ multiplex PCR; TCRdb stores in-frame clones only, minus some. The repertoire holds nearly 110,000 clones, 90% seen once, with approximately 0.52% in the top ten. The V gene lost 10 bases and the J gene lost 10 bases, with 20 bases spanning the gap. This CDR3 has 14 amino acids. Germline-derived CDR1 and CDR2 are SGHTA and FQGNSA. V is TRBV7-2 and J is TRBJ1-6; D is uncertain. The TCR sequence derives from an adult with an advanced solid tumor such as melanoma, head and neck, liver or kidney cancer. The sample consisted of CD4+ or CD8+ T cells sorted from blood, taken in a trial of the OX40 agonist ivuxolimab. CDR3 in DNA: TGTGCCACCCCTGCAAGACCCGCCGGGTCACCCCTCCACTTT. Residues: CATPARPAGSPLHF.